This TCR beta chain was found in a study of cytomegalovirus exposure and HLA in healthy donors. Study-level background: The roughly 130 validation repertoires, a later analysis reported, used the same platform as the 700 or so repertoires from the first cohort. General study points: Among the CMV-associated chains, a few were confirmed in vitro as specific for CMV antigens. Published work reported that the classifier diagnosed cytomegalovirus status with high specificity and sensitivity.

The donors were part of the roughly 120-subject validation cohort, which stood apart from the approximately 670-subject first cohort. TCRdb keeps only in-frame clones here, not all; method: immunoSEQ multiplex PCR. The sample records about 130,000 clones, about 90% being singletons. A remark on this clone: Its antigen is not known.

The germline CDR1 and CDR2 sequences are SGHTA and FQGNSA. The CDR3 consists of 14 residues. The trim removed 5 bases at V and 6 bases at J, leaving 4 bases unmatched. The sample consisted of PBMCs. The V call is TRBV7-2, the J call TRBJ1-4; TRBD1 agrees at 9 bases. The sequence came from a woman aged 25 to 45 in good health and CMV-seropositive. The CDR3 coding sequence is TGTGCCAGCAGCATGGACAGGGGAGATGAAAAACTGTTTTTT. Amino acid sequence: CASSMDRGDEKLFF.